These T cell receptor beta chains were read from a single sample in a study of beta chain features in type 1 diabetes. Using immunoSEQ multiplex PCR, the repertoire was profiled, and TCRdb retains in-frame clones only, with some absent. Of under 300,000 clones listed, 8% were seen once; the top ten hold approximately 1%. Sample: central memory CD4+ T cells from blood. The origin of the receptors is a woman aged 18-29 years in good health. Both conserved end residues are part of each CDR3. Fields, in order: clone size, D gene, CDR3 length, J gene, V gene, CDR3 protein, CDR3 DNA. The D gene is left open where the match is weak. Some rows have no size entry. The others give once, few or many, or a class for an expanded clone.

size: .
D: TRBD2
length: 16
J: TRBJ2-1
V: TRBV7-2
CDR3: CASRSGGSGGSNEQFF
DNA: TGTGCCAGCAGGTCGGGGGGTAGCGGAGGTTCAAATGAGCAGTTCTTC

size: few
D: TRBD2
length: 16
J: TRBJ2-1
V: TRBV27
CDR3: CASRSLSGGRAYEQFF
DNA: TGTGCCAGCAGGTCCCTATCGGGGGGGCGCGCATATGAGCAGTTCTTC

size: few
D: .
length: 14
J: TRBJ2-2
V: TRBV2
CDR3: CASSADWATGELFF
DNA: TGTGCCAGCAGTGCCGATTGGGCCACCGGGGAGCTGTTTTTT

size: few
D: .
length: 13
J: TRBJ1-1
V: TRBV25-1
CDR3: CASKKQGNTEAFF
DNA: TGTGCCAGCAAGAAACAGGGAAACACTGAAGCTTTCTTT

size: many
D: .
length: 14
J: TRBJ1-4
V: TRBV7-2
CDR3: CASSPLDSNEKLFF
DNA: TGTGCCAGCAGCCCCCTGGACAGTAATGAAAAACTGTTTTTT

size: many
D: .
length: 13
J: TRBJ2-2
V: TRBV7-7
CDR3: CASRRGNTGELFF
DNA: TGTGCCAGCAGGCGGGGGAACACCGGGGAGCTGTTTTTT

size: many
D: .
length: 15
J: TRBJ2-7
V: TRBV6-6
CDR3: CASSYAGQTPYEQYF
DNA: TGTGCCAGCAGTTACGCGGGACAGACACCCTACGAGCAGTACTTC

size: .
D: .
length: 15
J: TRBJ2-5
V: TRBV7-2
CDR3: CASSLARMGQETQYF
DNA: TGTGCCAGCAGCTTAGCTCGGATGGGTCAAGAGACCCAGTACTTC

size: .
D: .
length: 16
J: TRBJ2-7
V: TRBV6-5
CDR3: CASSFPAGPGSYEQYF
DNA: TGTGCCAGCAGTTTCCCGGCAGGCCCGGGAAGCTACGAGCAGTACTTC

size: .
D: TRBD1
length: 17
J: TRBJ1-1
V: TRBV7-3
CDR3: CASSLNPLGQGGAEAFF
DNA: TGTGCCAGCAGCTTAAACCCTCTAGGACAGGGGGGAGCTGAAGCTTTCTTT

size: .
D: .
length: 12
J: TRBJ1-5
V: TRBV6-5
CDR3: CASSFTNQPQHF
DNA: TGTGCCAGCAGTTTTACAAATCAGCCCCAGCATTTT

size: many
D: .
length: 14
J: TRBJ2-6
V: TRBV7-2
CDR3: CAAPGVSGANVLTF
DNA: TGTGCCGCACCTGGCGTCTCTGGGGCCAACGTCCTGACTTTC

size: few
D: TRBD1
length: 15
J: TRBJ2-1
V: TRBV7-3
CDR3: CASSSSGGTYNEQFF
DNA: TGTGCCAGCAGCTCCTCAGGGGGCACCTACAATGAGCAGTTCTTC

size: few
D: .
length: 13
J: TRBJ2-5
V: TRBV5-1
CDR3: CASSLGQQETQYF
DNA: TGCGCCAGCAGCTTGGGTCAGCAAGAGACCCAGTACTTC

size: many
D: .
length: 13
J: TRBJ2-5
V: TRBV7-2
CDR3: CASSPSVWETQYF
DNA: TGTGCCAGCAGCCCTTCGGTATGGGAGACCCAGTACTTC

size: few
D: .
length: 16
J: TRBJ2-1
V: TRBV7-2
CDR3: CASSPRTNRATNEQFF
DNA: TGTGCCAGCAGCCCCCGGACTAATCGAGCCACGAATGAGCAGTTCTTC

size: few
D: TRBD1
length: 13
J: TRBJ2-1
V: TRBV5-6
CDR3: CASSKQGGSEQFF
DNA: TGTGCCAGCAGCAAACAGGGGGGTAGTGAGCAGTTCTTC

size: .
D: TRBD1
length: 13
J: TRBJ1-2
V: TRBV6-8
CDR3: CASSYLRGYGYTF
DNA: TGTGCCAGCAGTTACCTCAGGGGGTATGGCTACACCTTC

size: .
D: TRBD2
length: 18
J: TRBJ2-6
V: TRBV4-2
CDR3: CASSLAGGRLSGANVLTF
DNA: TGTGCCAGCAGCTTAGCGGGGGGGCGCCTCTCTGGGGCCAACGTCCTGACTTTC

size: few
D: .
length: 15
J: TRBJ2-3
V: TRBV5-4
CDR3: CASSLLGRYTDTQYF
DNA: TGTGCCAGCAGCTTGCTGGGCAGATACACAGATACGCAGTATTTT

size: .
D: TRBD1
length: 13
J: TRBJ2-1
V: TRBV5-1
CDR3: CASRTGPNNEQFF
DNA: TGCGCCAGCCGGACAGGGCCGAACAATGAGCAGTTCTTC

size: few
D: .
length: 14
J: TRBJ1-5
V: TRBV30
CDR3: CAWSVNQGNQPQHF
DNA: TGTGCCTGGAGTGTAAACCAGGGTAATCAGCCCCAGCATTTT

size: many
D: TRBD1
length: 16
J: TRBJ1-5
V: TRBV28
CDR3: CASSEDGQGGRQPQHF
DNA: TGTGCCAGCAGTGAAGATGGACAGGGAGGACGTCAGCCCCAGCATTTT

size: few
D: .
length: 16
J: TRBJ2-6
V: TRBV7-3
CDR3: CASSLAPNSGANVLTF
DNA: TGTGCCAGCAGCTTAGCCCCGAACTCTGGGGCCAACGTCCTGACTTTC

size: many
D: .
length: 12
J: TRBJ1-2
V: TRBV7-9
CDR3: CASSTSHYGYTF
DNA: TGTGCCAGCTCGACATCGCACTATGGCTACACCTTC

size: .
D: TRBD2
length: 14
J: TRBJ2-3
V: TRBV9
CDR3: CASSTASSGDTQYF
DNA: TGTGCCAGCAGCACAGCCTCTAGCGGGGATACGCAGTATTTT

size: few
D: TRBD2
length: 17
J: TRBJ2-3
V: TRBV4-2
CDR3: CASSLENLAGVSDTQYF
DNA: TGTGCCAGCAGCTTAGAAAACCTAGCGGGAGTGTCGGATACGCAGTATTTT

size: few
D: TRBD1
length: 13
J: TRBJ2-4
V: TRBV5-4
CDR3: CASSLAGTVIQYF
DNA: TGTGCCAGCAGCTTGGCAGGGACAGTCATTCAGTACTTC

size: .
D: .
length: 13
J: TRBJ1-2
V: TRBV7-2
CDR3: CASSPTREGGYTF
DNA: TGTGCCAGCAGCCCGACAAGGGAGGGTGGCTACACCTTC

size: few
D: .
length: 14
J: TRBJ2-7
V: TRBV5-8
CDR3: CASSLGPHAYEQYF
DNA: TGTGCCAGCAGCTTGGGGCCGCACGCCTACGAGCAGTACTTC

size: few
D: .
length: 11
J: TRBJ1-5
V: TRBV21-1
CDR3: CASQQNQPQHF
DNA: TGTGCCAGTCAGCAGAATCAGCCCCAGCATTTT

size: many
D: .
length: 14
J: TRBJ2-1
V: TRBV6-5
CDR3: CASSSFQGIDEQFF
DNA: TGTGCCAGCAGTTCCTTCCAGGGTATCGATGAGCAGTTCTTC

size: few
D: .
length: 20
J: TRBJ2-3
V: TRBV18
CDR3: CASSPQKFSVGGAGTDTQYF
DNA: TGTGCCAGCTCACCTCAGAAGTTTTCGGTCGGGGGCGCCGGCACAGATACGCAGTATTTT

size: .
D: .
length: 14
J: TRBJ1-2
V: TRBV5-4
CDR3: CASSLDWGLYGYTF
DNA: TGTGCCAGCAGCTTGGATTGGGGGCTCTATGGCTACACCTTC

size: few
D: .
length: 17
J: TRBJ2-2
V: TRBV5-1
CDR3: CASSLALGTENTGELFF
DNA: TGCGCCAGCAGCTTGGCTTTAGGGACCGAGAACACCGGGGAGCTGTTTTTT

size: few
D: TRBD1
length: 13
J: TRBJ2-1
V: TRBV6-6
CDR3: CASSRGQGYPKFF
DNA: TGTGCCAGCAGCCGGGGACAGGGTTATCCTAAGTTCTTC

size: few
D: .
length: 13
J: TRBJ2-1
V: TRBV7-7
CDR3: CASSPGTFNEQFF
DNA: TGTGCTAGCAGCCCCGGGACATTTAATGAGCAGTTCTTC

size: medium-sized
D: .
length: 14
J: TRBJ2-5
V: TRBV18
CDR3: CASSLSGAGETQYF
DNA: TGTGCCAGCTCACTTTCGGGAGCAGGAGAGACCCAGTACTTC

size: few
D: .
length: 12
J: TRBJ2-3
V: TRBV10-3
CDR3: CAISNDGDTQYF
DNA: TGTGCCATCAGTAACGACGGGGATACGCAGTATTTT

size: few
D: TRBD1
length: 16
J: TRBJ1-1
V: TRBV28
CDR3: CASRRGQGIMNTEAFF
DNA: TGTGCCAGCAGGAGGGGACAGGGGATTATGAACACTGAAGCTTTCTTT

size: .
D: TRBD1
length: 14
J: TRBJ1-1
V: TRBV11-1
CDR3: CASRRGRFGTEAFF
DNA: TGTGCCAGCAGGAGGGGGCGGTTTGGCACTGAAGCTTTCTTT

size: few
D: .
length: 15
J: TRBJ1-2
V: TRBV9
CDR3: CASTQAPGVFYGYTF
DNA: TGTGCCAGCACCCAGGCCCCGGGAGTCTTTTATGGCTACACCTTC

size: .
D: .
length: 15
J: TRBJ2-1
V: TRBV6-5
CDR3: CASRSHGGTFNEQFF
DNA: TGTGCCAGCAGAAGCCATGGCGGGACGTTCAATGAGCAGTTCTTC

size: many
D: TRBD1
length: 16
J: TRBJ2-3
V: TRBV10-3
CDR3: CAISDPGTGRTDTQYF
DNA: TGTGCCATCAGTGATCCCGGGACAGGGAGGACAGATACGCAGTATTTT

size: few
D: .
length: 14
J: TRBJ2-2
V: TRBV4-2
CDR3: CASSQDDVTGELFF
DNA: TGTGCCAGCAGCCAAGATGACGTGACCGGGGAGCTGTTTTTT

size: few
D: .
length: 16
J: TRBJ1-1
V: TRBV7-6
CDR3: CASSLVGAAANTEAFF
DNA: TGTGCCAGCAGCTTAGTTGGTGCGGCAGCGAACACTGAAGCTTTCTTT

size: .
D: TRBD2
length: 17
J: TRBJ2-5
V: TRBV9
CDR3: CASSFHISGEGEETQYF
DNA: TGTGCCAGCAGCTTTCATATTAGCGGGGAGGGGGAGGAGACCCAGTACTTC

size: .
D: .
length: 14
J: TRBJ2-2
V: TRBV25-1
CDR3: CASSEALRGGELFF
DNA: TGTGCCAGCAGTGAGGCGCTCCGGGGCGGGGAGCTGTTTTTT

size: few
D: .
length: 16
J: TRBJ2-3
V: TRBV9
CDR3: CASSVDPGEYTDTQYF
DNA: TGTGCCAGCAGCGTAGACCCGGGGGAATACACAGATACGCAGTATTTT

size: few
D: .
length: 10
J: TRBJ1-2
V: TRBV20-1
CDR3: CSASELGYTF
DNA: TGCAGTGCTAGTGAACTCGGCTACACCTTC

size: .
D: .
length: 13
J: TRBJ1-5
V: TRBV10-3
CDR3: CAISPSDNQPQHF
DNA: TGTGCCATCAGCCCTAGTGACAATCAGCCCCAGCATTTT

size: .
D: .
length: 13
J: TRBJ2-5
V: TRBV28
CDR3: CASSSDDKETQYF
DNA: TGTGCCAGCAGCTCCGACGACAAAGAGACCCAGTACTTC